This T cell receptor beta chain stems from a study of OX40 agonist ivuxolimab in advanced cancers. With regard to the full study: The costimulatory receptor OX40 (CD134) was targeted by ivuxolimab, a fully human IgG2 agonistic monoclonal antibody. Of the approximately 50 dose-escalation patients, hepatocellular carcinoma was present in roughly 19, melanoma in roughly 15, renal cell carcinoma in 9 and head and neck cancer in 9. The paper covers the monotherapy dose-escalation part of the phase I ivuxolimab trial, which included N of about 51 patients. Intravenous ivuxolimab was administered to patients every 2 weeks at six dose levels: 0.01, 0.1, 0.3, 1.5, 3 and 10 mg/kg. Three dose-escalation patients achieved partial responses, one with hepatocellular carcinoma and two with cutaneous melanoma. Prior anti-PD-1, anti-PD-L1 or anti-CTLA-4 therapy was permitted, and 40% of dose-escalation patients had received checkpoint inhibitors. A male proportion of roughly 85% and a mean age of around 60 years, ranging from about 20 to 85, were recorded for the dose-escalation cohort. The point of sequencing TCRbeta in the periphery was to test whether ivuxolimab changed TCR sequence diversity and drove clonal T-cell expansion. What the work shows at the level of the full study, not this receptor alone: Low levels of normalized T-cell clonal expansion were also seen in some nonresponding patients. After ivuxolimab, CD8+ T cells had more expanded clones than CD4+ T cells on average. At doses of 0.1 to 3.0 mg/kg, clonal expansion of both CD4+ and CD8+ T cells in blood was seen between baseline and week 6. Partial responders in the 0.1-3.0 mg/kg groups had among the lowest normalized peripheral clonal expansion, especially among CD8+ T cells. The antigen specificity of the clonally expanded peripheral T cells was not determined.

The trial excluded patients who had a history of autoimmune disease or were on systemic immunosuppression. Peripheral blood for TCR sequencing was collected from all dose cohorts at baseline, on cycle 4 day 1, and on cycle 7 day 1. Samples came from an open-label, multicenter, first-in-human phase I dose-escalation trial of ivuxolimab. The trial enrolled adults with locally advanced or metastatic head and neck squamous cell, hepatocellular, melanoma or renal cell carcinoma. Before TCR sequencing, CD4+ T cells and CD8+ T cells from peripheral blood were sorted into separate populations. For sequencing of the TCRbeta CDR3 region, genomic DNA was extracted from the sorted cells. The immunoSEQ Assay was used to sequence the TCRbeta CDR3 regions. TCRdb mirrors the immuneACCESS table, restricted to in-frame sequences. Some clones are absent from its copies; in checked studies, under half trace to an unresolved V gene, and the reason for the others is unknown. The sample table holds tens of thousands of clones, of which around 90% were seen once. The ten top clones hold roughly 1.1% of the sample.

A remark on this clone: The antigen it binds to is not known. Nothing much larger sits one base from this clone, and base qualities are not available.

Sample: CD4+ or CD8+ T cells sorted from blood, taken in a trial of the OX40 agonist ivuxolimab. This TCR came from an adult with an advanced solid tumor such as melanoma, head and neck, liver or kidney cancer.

CDR3 region: CASSPLQGASEQYF. The sequenced DNA: TGTGCCAGCTCACCCCTACAGGGGGCGAGCGAGCAGTACTTC. The chain uses TRBV18 and TRBJ2-7, and 9 junction bases match TRBD1. Ends trimmed: V by 3 bases, J by 6 bases; bases unmatched to a gene: 6. The CDR3 measures 14 amino acids from cysteine to phenylalanine. The DNA shown is the 42-base CDR3, in frame from base 1. Based on the germline V gene, the CDR1 and CDR2 sequences are KGHSH and LQKENI.